Reported below is one T cell receptor (beta chain). This sample is drawn from a study of control samples from healthy donors and cancer patients. The CDR3 extends over 14 amino acids. Trimming shortened V by 3 bases and J by 1 base, and 10 bases separated the two germline ends. Per germline, CDR1 SGHNT and CDR2 YYREEE (reference sequence). Method: immunoSEQ multiplex PCR; TCRdb's copy keeps in-frame clones and lacks some. The repertoire holds about 110,000 clones, with roughly four fifths as singletons. The specimen was blood. This TCR was sampled from a man aged 18 to 35 in good health. This rearrangement joins TRBV5-4 to TRBJ2-5; maybe TRBD1 (6 bases). Written as DNA, the CDR3 is TGTGCCAGCAGCTCCGGACAGATCCAAGAGACCCAGTACTTC. It yields the protein CASSSGQIQETQYF.